The 28 T cell receptor beta chains reported below all come from one sample, sequenced in a study of human T cells and chemical hapten exposure. Each CDR3 protein gets one entry after TCRdb re-called the RACE reads with MiXCR. Here the sample spans about 85,000 distinct CDR3 sequences, roughly 12% being singletons. Time point described: patch test 2, 6 weeks after DPC sensitization. As to treatment: therapeutic diphenylcyclopropenone sensitization with weekly scalp DPC. The sequencing here drew on whole blood, taken in connection with sensitization to the hapten diphenylcyclopropenone (DPC). The receptors here all came from a man younger than 35 with alopecia areata. Some clones in this sample may be carry-over from other donors' samples.

This clonotype was recorded at least ten times. This rearrangement joins TRBV7-6 to TRBJ1-6, with D hard to call. Germline loops: CDR1 SGHVS, CDR2 FNYEAQ. The CDR3 is made up of 12 amino acids. V gave up 0 bases and J gave up 10 bases, with 4 bases separating them. For the CDR3, the DNA is TGTGCCAGCAGCTTAGCGGGGTCACCCCTCCACTTT. Amino acids: CASSLAGSPLHF.

This chain links TRBV29-1 with TRBJ2-3, with TRBD2 identical over 12 bases. The V gene's germline CDR1 is SQVTM and CDR2 ANQGSEA. J gave up 8 bases and V 2 bases, and 5 bases lay outside the gene matches. There are 14 residues in the CDR3. The CDR3 bases are TGCAGCGTTGAAAGACTAGCGGGGGAGAGTACGCAGTATTTT. Its protein product is CSVERLAGESTQYF.

A few counts support this clonotype. The J gene is TRBJ1-1, the V gene TRBV11-2, with unresolved D. V lost 5 bases and J lost 1, with 8 bases in between. This CDR3 contains 13 residues. Germline values: CDR1 SGHAT, CDR2 FQNNGV. The CDR3 here is CASSPDGNTEAFF. CDR3 nucleotides: TGTGCCAGCAGCCCGGACGGGAACACTGAAGCTTTCTTT.

This clonotype was seen more than once but under ten times. The chain couples TRBV20-1 to TRBJ2-3; 7 bases align to TRBD1. The CDR3 covers 14 residues. Germline CDR1 is DFQATT and CDR2 is SNEGSKA (reference sequence). V trimming: 0 bases; J trimming: 3 bases; junction bases outside the gene matches: 3. CDR3 residues: CSARDGTVTDTQYF. The CDR3 DNA is TGCAGTGCTAGAGACGGGACAGTTACAGATACGCAGTATTTT.

The chain combines TRBV7-6 with TRBJ2-5, with D perhaps TRBD1 or TRBD2 (6 bases each). The CDR3 covers 14 residues. Germline CDR1 reads SGHVS; CDR2 reads FNYEAQ. Trimming shortened V by 4 bases and J by 9 bases, and 18 bases separated the two germline ends. CDR3 DNA: TGTGCCAGCAGCTCGGGGACTCCCCCAGGGGCCCAGTACTTC. Residues: CASSSGTPPGAQYF.

This clonotype was seen a handful of times. An end of the junction differs from the germline gene, which may be a read error. The chain employs TRBV2 and TRBJ2-3; the match to TRBD2 covers 12 bases. The CDR3 extends over 15 amino acids. Germline CDR1 SNHLY, CDR2 FYNNEI. Written as DNA, the CDR3 is TGTGCCAGCAGGGAAGTACTAGCGGGGGGCAATACGCAGTATTTT. Encoded protein: CASREVLAGGNTQYF.

The chain recombines TRBV29-1 with TRBJ2-7, with D possibly being TRBD2 (5 bases). CDR1 is SQVTM, CDR2 ANQGSEA, per germline. The CDR3 totals 11 residues. Trimming shortened V by 3 bases and J by 4 bases, and 7 bases separated the two germline ends. The CDR3 DNA follows: TGCAGCGTTGACGAGGGTTACGAGCAGTACTTC. Its translation: CSVDEGYEQYF.

This clonotype was counted a few times. The chain couples TRBV19 to TRBJ2-5, with D possibly being TRBD2 (5 bases). The V end lost 6 bases, the J end lost 5 bases, and 16 bases lay between the germline ends. The CDR3 is 14 residues long. Per the germline V gene, CDR1 is LNHDA and CDR2 is SQIVND (reference sequence). CDR3 residues: CASRDHGLLETQYF. CDR3 DNA sequence: TGTGCCAGTAGGGACCATGGACTGTTGGAGACCCAGTACTTC.

The V and J genes are TRBV29-1 and TRBJ2-7, with 9 bases matching TRBD1. This CDR3 region has 15 residues. V lost 3 bases and J lost 5; bases outside the gene matches: 11. The V gene's germline CDR1 is SQVTM and CDR2 ANQGSEA. CDR3 protein: CSVDKRGTGCDEQYV. Here the CDR3 DNA reads TGCAGCGTTGATAAGAGAGGGACAGGGTGCGACGAGCAGTACGTC.

The chain is built from TRBV11-2 and TRBJ2-3, with 8 bases that match TRBD2. V dropped 5 bases and J dropped 6; count of bases not matched to a gene: 7. This CDR3 spans 14 amino acids. Germline V gene lookup returns CDR1 SGHAT and CDR2 FQNNGV. The CDR3 loop is CASSPGLVYDTQYF. The CDR3 DNA follows: TGTGCCAGCAGCCCGGGACTAGTGTACGATACGCAGTATTTT.

This clonotype was seen a few times. The chain uses TRBV7-9 and TRBJ2-1, with 8 bases identical to TRBD1. From germline, CDR1 is SEHNR and CDR2 FQNEAQ (reference sequence). The trim removed 8 bases at V and 7 bases at J, leaving 13 bases unmatched. The length of the CDR3 is 15 residues. The CDR3 DNA is TGTGCCAGCTCTATTGGACAGGGTGACTATAATGAGCAGTTCTTC. The encoded protein is CASSIGQGDYNEQFF.

This clonotype has more than one count but fewer than ten. The V gene is TRBV7-2, the J gene TRBJ1-2; 7 nucleotides line up with TRBD1. Per the germline V gene, CDR1 is SGHTA and CDR2 is FQGNSA. CDR3 size: 14 residues. V was pared by 5 bases and J by 3 bases, with 6 bases of the junction left unmatched. The CDR3 nucleotides are TGTGCCAGCAGCCTTACAGGGGACGACTATGGCTACACCTTC. It encodes CASSLTGDDYGYTF.

The sample holds a few counts of this clonotype. This chain joins TRBV12-3 or TRBV12-4 and TRBJ2-1, with a possible D match to TRBD2 (7 bases). The V gene lost 7 bases and the J gene lost 9 bases, with 19 bases spanning the gap. This CDR3 is built from 14 residues. The CDR3 region is CASNPGGFWGEQFF. DNA for the CDR3: TGTGCCAGCAACCCGGGGGGCTTTTGGGGTGAGCAGTTCTTC.

The chain uses TRBV29-1 and TRBJ2-3; no clear D. The CDR3 totals 12 residues. The V end lost 7 bases, the J end lost 7 bases, and 15 bases lay between the germline ends. Germline-derived CDR1 and CDR2 are SQVTM and ANQGSEA. The CDR3 DNA follows: TGCAGCGCCATCGACGGTGGTCATACGCAGTATTTT. Protein sequence: CSAIDGGHTQYF.

The chain is built from TRBV29-1 and TRBJ1-3; no firm D call. This CDR3 has 12 amino acids. Trimming cost V 6 bases and J 1 base, with 7 bases left between them. Germline V lookup: CDR1 SQVTM, CDR2 ANQGSEA. DNA of the CDR3: TGCAGCGTGAGGGATTCTGGAAACACCATATATTTT. This gives the protein CSVRDSGNTIYF.

This clonotype was detected many times. The J gene is TRBJ1-2, the V gene TRBV12-3 or TRBV12-4; no clear D. Trimming shortened V by 3 bases and J by 4 bases, and 18 bases separated the two germline ends. The CDR3 has 16 residues. The CDR3 region has the DNA TGTGCCAGCAGTTTCCGTGACGCGGTACGATCCTATGGCTACACCTTC. Its protein product is CASSFRDAVRSYGYTF.

This clonotype has a count of ten or more. The chain couples TRBV7-9 to TRBJ2-7; D is possibly TRBD1 or TRBD2 (5 bases each). The CDR3 consists of 12 residues. Germline V lookup: CDR1 SEHNR, CDR2 FQNEAQ (reference sequence). The V end was cut by 4 bases, the J end by 5 bases, with 9 bases between. The CDR3 reads CASSSGTHEQYF. CDR3 nucleotides: TGTGCCAGCAGCTCCGGGACCCACGAGCAGTACTTC.

This clonotype was counted ten times or more. This chain uses TRBV20-1 with TRBJ1-6, with 7 nucleotides matching TRBD1. V was clipped by 0 bases and J by 9 bases; unmatched bases: 5. Germline CDR1 DFQATT, CDR2 SNEGSKA (reference sequence). The CDR3 is made up of 14 amino acids. CDR3 protein: CSARDSRTGSPLHF. The CDR3, as DNA: TGCAGTGCTAGAGATTCCCGGACAGGTTCACCCCTCCACTTT.

Details on this clonotype: This clone may be a read error of a much larger clone one base away. V usage is TRBV28 and J usage is TRBJ1-5; D is perhaps TRBD1 (6 bases). From germline, CDR1 is MDHEN and CDR2 SYDVKM. The CDR3 is 15 amino acids. V was cut by 6 bases and J by 3 bases, with 15 bases left in between. CDR3 sequence (DNA): TGTGCCAGCAGGTATCGCCGGGACATCAATCAGCCCCAGCATTTT. This gives the protein CASRYRRDINQPQHF.

The rearrangement joins TRBV7-2 to TRBJ2-1, with 12 bases identical to TRBD2. CDR1 SGHTA and CDR2 FQGNSA come from the germline V gene. This CDR3 has 15 amino acids. The V gene end was trimmed by 5 bases and the J gene end by 7 bases; junction bases not matched to a gene: 6. Written as DNA, the CDR3 is TGTGCCAGCAGCCCGACTAGCGGGGGCCATAATGAGCAGTTCTTC. Translating it yields CASSPTSGGHNEQFF.

This clonotype was found many times. V usage is TRBV6-6 and J usage is TRBJ2-3; D is undetermined. V lost 3 bases and J lost 6, with 4 bases in between. The CDR3 length is 11 residues. From germline, CDR1 is MNHNY and CDR2 SVGAGI (reference sequence). In DNA, the CDR3 is TGTGCCAGCAGTTATCTTGATACGCAGTATTTT. Translated, it gives CASSYLDTQYF.

About this clonotype itself: One end of the junction does not line up with germline, which may come from a read error. The rearrangement links TRBV20-1 to TRBJ1-5, with 9 bases matching TRBD1. This CDR3 region has 13 residues. Germline assignment: CDR1 DFQATT and CDR2 SNEGSKA (reference sequence). Here the CDR3 DNA reads TGCAGTGCTAGGATGGACAGGGGACCTCGACTATATTTT. Its protein is CSARMDRGPRLYF.

The sample holds many counts of this clonotype. V and J are TRBV7-3 and TRBJ1-2, with 9 bases identical to TRBD1. With 2 bases clipped from V and 6 bases from J, the junction kept 4 bases outside the gene matches. CDR1 SGHTA and CDR2 FQGTGA come from the germline V gene. The CDR3 is 14 residues long. CDR3 sequence reads: CASSLDGTGNGYTF. For the CDR3, the DNA is TGTGCCAGCAGCTTAGACGGGACAGGGAATGGCTACACCTTC.

V and J are TRBV20-1 and TRBJ1-2; possibly TRBD1 for D (6 bases). CDR3 size: 14 residues. Germline V gene data show CDR1 as DFQATT and CDR2 as SNEGSKA (reference sequence). V lost 3 bases to trimming and J lost 4 bases, with 15 bases between them. CDR3 protein: CSASSLTGAYGYTF. The CDR3 DNA sequence: TGCAGTGCTAGCTCCCTCACGGGGGCCTATGGCTACACCTTC.

The DNA of the CDR3 is TGTGCCAGCAGCGCTTCGCTCATCCCGAACACCGGGGAGCTGTTTTTT. Protein product: CASSASLIPNTGELFF. This sequence joins TRBV7-3 and TRBJ2-2; D not resolved. This CDR3 is 16 amino acids long. Germline lookup yields CDR1 SGHTA and CDR2 FQGTGA. Trimming left V 5 bases short and J 0 bases short, with 13 bases between.

There are many counts of this clonotype. The rearrangement joins TRBV11-2 to TRBJ2-5, with D possibly being TRBD2 (7 bases). This CDR3 region has 20 residues. The germline gives CDR1 SGHAT, CDR2 FQNNGV. Trimming left V 3 bases short and J 0 bases short, with 26 bases between. The CDR3 protein is CASSFPFMAGAPGDQETQYF. In nucleotides, the CDR3 is TGTGCCAGCAGCTTCCCGTTTATGGCGGGGGCACCTGGAGACCAAGAGACCCAGTACTTC.

This sequence joins TRBV3-1 and TRBJ1-1; the D is unclear. This CDR3 comprises 11 residues. Germline V gives CDR1 LGHDT, CDR2 YNNKEL (reference sequence). V lost 4 bases to trimming and J lost 8 bases, with 8 bases between them. The CDR3 spells CASSRTEEAFF. CDR3 DNA: TGTGCCAGCAGCCGGACGGAAGAAGCTTTCTTT.

This clonotype was seen a handful of times. This chain joins TRBV29-1 and TRBJ1-2; D not resolved. V lost 3 bases and J lost 6, with 17 bases in between. Per the germline V gene, CDR1 is SQVTM and CDR2 is ANQGSEA. This CDR3 has 14 amino acids. The CDR3 region is CSVDLLSPWDGYTF. The CDR3 DNA sequence: TGCAGCGTTGATCTTCTGTCGCCCTGGGATGGCTACACCTTC.